Listed below are T cell receptor beta chains from one sample, sequenced in a study of shared clonotypes between healthy human individuals. Profiling relied on immunoSEQ multiplex PCR, and the TCRdb table lists in-frame clones only, not all of them. This table has 2 million to 2.5 million clones, approximately 95% appearing once. The sample taken for sequencing was naive CD4+ T cells sorted from blood. Receptors were obtained from a man in his late teens or twenties in good health. Both conserved end residues are part of each CDR3. The D gene is left open where the match is weak. Expanded clones get a size class; other rows say once, few or many, or leave the size out.

clone_size	j_call	v_call	d_call	cdr3_aa	cdr3_nt
-	TRBJ1-5	TRBV7-8	-	CASSLDGYSNQPQHF	TGTGCCAGCAGCTTGGACGGCTATAGCAATCAGCCCCAGCATTTT
-	TRBJ1-2	TRBV9	TRBD1	CASSVVGTGYGYTF	TGTGCCAGCAGCGTAGTTGGGACAGGATATGGCTACACCTTC
-	TRBJ2-2	TRBV6-1	-	CASSELGGNTGELFF	TGTGCCAGCAGTGAATTAGGGGGGAACACCGGGGAGCTGTTTTTT
-	TRBJ1-1	TRBV4-1	-	CASSDFGGSSPEAFF	TGCGCCAGCAGCGATTTTGGGGGTTCGAGTCCTGAAGCTTTCTTT
-	TRBJ2-3	TRBV2	TRBD1	CASSTKKGQTSTDTQYF	TGTGCCAGCAGTACTAAAAAGGGACAGACTAGCACAGATACGCAGTATTTT
-	TRBJ2-7	TRBV2	-	CASSEFRDKYF	TGTGCCAGCAGTGAATTCAGGGATAAGTACTTC
once	TRBJ2-1	TRBV27	TRBD2	CASSHRTSGAQFF	TGTGCCAGCAGCCATCGGACTAGCGGGGCGCAGTTCTTC
-	TRBJ2-6	TRBV12-1	-	CASSFDRVSSGANVLTF	TGTGCCAGCAGCTTCGACAGGGTGAGCTCTGGGGCCAACGTCCTGACTTTC
-	TRBJ1-3	TRBV6-7	TRBD1	CASRMRGLRGNTIYF	TGTGCCAGCAGGATGAGGGGGCTTCGCGGAAACACCATATATTTT
few	TRBJ1-6	TRBV2	-	CASTPEGHSPLHF	TGTGCCAGCACCCCGGAGGGGCACTCACCCCTCCACTTT
-	TRBJ2-1	TRBV30	-	CAWSTTFSRGSYNEQFF	TGTGCCTGGAGTACTACCTTTTCTAGGGGAAGTTACAATGAGCAGTTCTTC
-	TRBJ1-3	TRBV7-2	-	CASNLASGNTIYF	TGTGCCAGCAACTTGGCCTCTGGAAACACCATATATTTT
-	TRBJ1-2	TRBV5-5	TRBD1	CASRIDRGYYGYTF	TGTGCCAGCAGAATCGACAGGGGTTACTATGGCTACACCTTC
-	TRBJ2-3	TRBV6-5	-	CASSGPSTDTQYF	TGTGCCAGCAGTGGGCCTAGCACAGATACGCAGTATTTT